This TCR beta chain was identified in a study of T-cell reconstitution after alpha-beta-depleted transplantation in children. Only a few counts were recorded for this clonotype. Its antigen is unknown. General study results and limits: T-cell counts and diversity at one year following transplant were attributed mainly to newly produced T cells. Two months or so post-transplant, alpha-beta T cells reportedly derived from several hundred expanded graft clones.

Unique molecular identifiers were used to barcode this TCRbeta library. MiXCR, run by TCRdb on the PCR reads, gives a single entry per CDR3 protein. Of about 900,000 distinct CDR3 sequences listed, roughly 29% are singletons. Trimming removed 3 bases from V and 8 bases from J, with 13 bases in between. The CDR3 totals 13 residues. This TCR derives from a boy under three years old who had a stem cell transplant for SCID, so the T cells may come from the graft donor. This chain uses TRBV12-3 or TRBV12-4 with TRBJ1-2; D ambiguous. This material consisted of PBMCs, mostly from graft donor cells, taken 360 days after TCRalphabeta/CD19-depleted stem cell transplant. The CDR3 spells CASSFSGPLGYTF. For the CDR3, the DNA is TGTGCCAGCAGTTTTTCAGGACCACTCGGCTACACCTTC.